A single sample gave rise to the 14 T cell receptor beta chains below, sequenced in a study of T cell responses to AZD1222 COVID-19 vaccine. The repertoire was sequenced with immunoSEQ multiplex PCR; TCRdb's copy has only in-frame clones and lacks some. The table has around 140,000 clones, more than 85% seen once. The specimen comprised peripheral blood, sampled 28 days after the second AZD1222 dose. These receptors were obtained from an adult who received the AZD1222 COVID-19 vaccine.

The CDR3 loop reads CASSLPSCGTGWPEAFF. The CDR3 coding sequence is TGTGCCAGTAGTCTTCCTTCCTGTGGGACAGGGTGGCCTGAAGCTTTCTTT. The J gene is TRBJ1-1, the V gene TRBV19, with 9 bases matching TRBD1. This CDR3 is 17 amino acids long. The germline CDR1 and CDR2 sequences are LNHDA and SQIVND (reference sequence). Trimming at V came to 5 bases and at J to 6 bases, leaving 16 bases not matched to a gene.

The chain carries TRBV5-8 and TRBJ2-2; TRBD2 aligns across 8 bases. Germline V gives CDR1 SGHTS, CDR2 YDEGEE. V trimming: 4 bases; J trimming: 0 bases; junction bases outside the gene matches: 2. This CDR3 region has 15 residues. The CDR3 nucleotides are TGTGCCAGCAGCAGGGGACTAGCGAACACCGGGGAGCTGTTTTTT. It codes for CASSRGLANTGELFF. The full variable domain, in which reference TRBV5-8 and TRBJ2-2 provide the parts outside the CDR3, is EAGVTQSPTHLIKTRGQQATLRCSPISGHTSVYWYQQALGLGLQFLLWYDEGEERNRGNFPPRFSGRQFPNYSSELNVNALELEDSALYLCASSRGLANTGELFFGEGSRLTVL.

The V gene is TRBV2, the J gene TRBJ2-3; 8 bases fit TRBD2. Trimming cost V 4 bases and J 1 base; bases outside gene matches: 1. Germline V gene data show CDR1 as SNHLY and CDR2 as FYNNEI. CDR3 size: 14 residues. The CDR3 DNA follows: TGTGCCAGCAGTGGGCGGGGGGGCACAGATACGCAGTATTTT. Amino acid sequence: CASSGRGGTDTQYF. The full variable domain, rest sourced from reference TRBV2 and TRBJ2-3, is EPEVTQTPSHQVTQMGQEVILRCVPISNHLYFYWYRQILGQKVEFLVSFYNNEISEKSEIFDDQFSVERPDGSNFTLKIRSTKLEDSAMYFCASSGRGGTDTQYFGPGTRLTVL.

The rearrangement uses TRBV20-1 and TRBJ1-6, with D unresolved. Germline lookup yields CDR1 DFQATT and CDR2 SNEGSKA (reference sequence). V lost 3 bases, J lost 0 bases, and 15 bases lay in between. CDR3 length: 17 amino acids. The CDR3 here is CSASTRNTSSYNSPLHF. Written as DNA, the CDR3 is TGCAGTGCTAGTACCAGGAACACAAGCTCCTATAATTCACCCCTCCACTTT.

The V and J genes are TRBV6-4 and TRBJ2-3; 11 bases fit TRBD2. Germline trimming cut 2 bases from V and 5 bases from J; bases unmatched to any gene: 0. There are 14 residues in the CDR3. Germline values: CDR1 MRHNA, CDR2 SNTAGT. CDR3 bases: TGTGCCAGCAGTGACCTAGCGGGGGGAGATACGCAGTATTTT. Protein sequence: CASSDLAGGDTQYF.

The chain combines TRBV2 with TRBJ1-2; D is unresolved. CDR1 is SNHLY and CDR2 is FYNNEI in the germline V gene. The CDR3 extends over 13 amino acids. V lost 8 bases, J lost 3 bases, and 13 bases lay in between. The CDR3 loop reads CASRQWGDYGYTF. CDR3 bases: TGTGCCAGCCGGCAGTGGGGAGACTATGGCTACACCTTC.

The J gene is TRBJ1-2, the V gene TRBV6-5, with a tentative D call TRBD1 (5 bases). Germline values: CDR1 MNHEY, CDR2 SVGAGI. The CDR3 is 14 amino acids. Trimming removed 5 bases from V and 7 bases from J, with 17 bases in between. This CDR3 reads CASSPRGVSLGYTF. In DNA form, the CDR3 reads TGTGCCAGCAGTCCTCGGGGGGTCTCCCTTGGCTACACCTTC.

Written as DNA, the CDR3 is TGTGCCAGTACCATACTAGCGGGGGTATACAATGAGCAGTTCTTC. This encodes CASTILAGVYNEQFF. V and J are TRBV19 and TRBJ2-1; 11 bases are a match to TRBD2. CDR3 length: 15 residues. The germline gives CDR1 LNHDA, CDR2 SQIVND (reference sequence). V lost 7 bases to trimming and J lost 4 bases; unmatched junction nucleotides: 6.

The genes are TRBV5-1 and TRBJ2-3; D uncertain. The CDR3 loop spans 13 amino acids. CDR1 and CDR2 (germline): SGHRS, YFSETQ. Trimming shortened V by 4 bases and J by 5 bases, and 11 bases separated the two germline ends. The CDR3, as DNA: TGCGCCAGCAGCGCCGACCGCGTAGATACGCAGTATTTT. Protein product: CASSADRVDTQYF.

The chain couples TRBV18 to TRBJ1-1, with D maybe TRBD1 (5 bases). The V gene lost 2 bases and the J gene lost 4 bases, with 14 bases spanning the gap. CDR3 length: 15 residues. CDR1 KGHSH and CDR2 LQKENI come from the germline V gene. The CDR3 is CASSPMGGLATEAFF. CDR3 nucleotide sequence: TGTGCCAGCTCACCAATGGGGGGTTTGGCCACTGAAGCTTTCTTT.

V is TRBV29-1 and J is TRBJ2-1, with 7 bases aligning to TRBD2. The V gene's germline CDR1 is SQVTM and CDR2 ANQGSEA. V lost 6 bases and J lost 10; bases outside the gene matches: 3. The CDR3 runs to 10 residues. The CDR3 DNA reads as TGCAGCGTGGGAGGGGCAGAGCAGTTCTTC. Amino acid sequence: CSVGGAEQFF.

CDR3 in amino acids: CASSIDRGLQPQHF. DNA for the CDR3: TGTGCCAGCAGCATCGACAGGGGGCTACAGCCCCAGCATTTT. The gene calls are TRBV7-2 and TRBJ1-5, with 10 bases lining up with TRBD1. CDR1 SGHTA and CDR2 FQGNSA come from the germline V gene. The V and J ends lost 5 bases and 7 bases, in that order; junction bases with no gene match: 5. This CDR3 has 14 residues.

The chain links TRBV5-1 to TRBJ1-1, with 9 bases fitting TRBD1. CDR3 length equals 13 residues. With V trimmed by 4 bases and J by 6 bases, 4 bases remained unmatched. From germline, CDR1 is SGHRS and CDR2 YFSETQ. This CDR3 reads CASSRDREAEAFF. In nucleotides, the CDR3 is TGCGCCAGCAGCAGGGACAGGGAAGCTGAAGCTTTCTTT.

The CDR3 here is CASSQDLAGQGPETQYF. The CDR3 bases are TGCGCCAGCAGCCAAGATTTGGCGGGACAGGGCCCAGAGACCCAGTACTTC. The rearrangement links TRBV4-1 to TRBJ2-5; TRBD1 matches at 9 bases. The germline V gene encodes CDR1 MGHRA and CDR2 YSYEKL. V lost 0 bases to trimming and J lost 4 bases; unmatched junction nucleotides: 9. The length of the CDR3 is 17 residues.